The 23 T cell receptor beta chains below come from one sample, sequenced in a study of technical replicates of blood from a few donors. TCRdb's table, derived via immunoSEQ multiplex PCR, lists solely in-frame clones and lacks some. This sample carries about 84,000 clones, around 97% of them seen once, and the ten largest clones take more than 0.15%. Sequenced input: T cells isolated from PBMCs. All receptors derive from a human donor in good health.

This chain links TRBV5-6 with TRBJ2-3, with 10 bases lining up with TRBD2. The length of the CDR3 is 15 residues. The V gene's germline CDR1 is SGHDT and CDR2 YYEEEE. V trimming: 0 bases; J trimming: 9 bases; junction bases outside the gene matches: 7. CDR3: CASSLVGLAISTQYF. CDR3 DNA: TGTGCCAGCAGCTTGGTGGGACTAGCGATCTCCACGCAGTATTTT.

The genes are TRBV27 and TRBJ1-2; perhaps TRBD1 as D (5 bases). There are 16 residues in the CDR3. V dropped 2 bases and J dropped 0 bases, with 13 bases sitting between them. Germline CDR1 MNHEY, CDR2 SMNVEV (reference sequence). CDR3 in amino acids: CASSLVGEEPNYGYTF. The CDR3 coding sequence is TGTGCCAGCAGTTTAGTGGGGGAGGAACCTAACTATGGCTACACCTTC.

This chain links TRBV7-6 with TRBJ2-3; 9 bases are shared with TRBD2. V shed 1 base and J 0 bases; nucleotides not matched to a gene: 11. The germline gives CDR1 SGHVS, CDR2 FNYEAQ. CDR3 length: 19 residues. In DNA, the CDR3 is TGTGCCAGCAGCTTAGGGTCCCCAGCGGGGGGCGCCAGCACAGATACGCAGTATTTT. As protein: CASSLGSPAGGASTDTQYF.

V usage is TRBV13 and J usage is TRBJ1-5; 10 bases match TRBD1. J was trimmed by 1 base and V by 5 bases; bases with no gene match: 5. The CDR3 length is 16 residues. Per germline, CDR1 PRHDT and CDR2 FYEKMQ (reference sequence). This CDR3 is CASSRQGAGSNQPQHF. Written as DNA, the CDR3 is TGTGCCAGCAGCCGACAGGGGGCGGGAAGCAATCAGCCCCAGCATTTT.

The gene calls are TRBV5-1 and TRBJ1-2; maybe TRBD1 (6 bases). Germline V gene lookup returns CDR1 SGHRS and CDR2 YFSETQ. Trimming cost V 0 bases and J 4 bases, with 10 bases left between them. The CDR3 loop spans 14 amino acids. CDR3 region: CASSLAGETYGYTF. CDR3 nucleotides: TGCGCCAGCAGCTTGGCAGGGGAGACCTATGGCTACACCTTC.

This clone was counted a single time. The V gene is TRBV6-6, the J gene TRBJ2-5, with TRBD1 as a possible D gene (6 bases). Trimming cost V 2 bases and J 4 bases, with 11 bases left between them. The CDR3 has 14 residues. In germline, CDR1 is MNHNY, CDR2 SVGAGI (reference sequence). CDR3 amino acids: CASSYVKQGETQYF. CDR3 in DNA: TGTGCCAGCAGTTACGTTAAACAGGGAGAGACCCAGTACTTC.

The chain is built from TRBV7-9 and TRBJ1-4, with 8 bases identical to TRBD1. The CDR3 is 15 residues long. V dropped 6 bases and J dropped 5; count of bases not matched to a gene: 8. The V gene's germline CDR1 is SEHNR and CDR2 FQNEAQ (reference sequence). CDR3 DNA sequence: TGTGCCAGCAGTCCCTTGGGACAGGAAAATGAAAAACTGTTTTTT. Translated: CASSPLGQENEKLFF.

The chain joins TRBV19 to TRBJ2-1, with TRBD1 identical over 7 bases. V was pared by 2 bases and J by 11 bases, with 6 bases of the junction left unmatched. Germline CDR1 is LNHDA and CDR2 is SQIVND (reference sequence). The CDR3 is 13 residues long. The chain's CDR3 is CASSITQGEKQFF. In nucleotides, the CDR3 is TGTGCCAGTAGTATAACCCAGGGGGAGAAGCAGTTCTTC. Full variable domain (remainder filled in from reference TRBV19 and TRBJ2-1): DGGITQSPKYLFRKEGQNVTLSCEQNLNHDAMYWYRQDPGQGLRLIYYSQIVNDFQKGDIAEGYSVSREKKESFPLTVTSAQKNPTAFYLCASSITQGEKQFFGPGTRLTVL.

This chain joins TRBV5-1 and TRBJ2-2, with 7 positions matching TRBD1. Germline CDR1 reads SGHRS; CDR2 reads YFSETQ. The CDR3 sequence is 13 residues long. V shed 7 bases, J shed 4 bases, and the junction held 4 bases outside the gene matches. The CDR3 protein is CASAQGPTGELFF. The CDR3, as DNA: TGCGCCAGCGCACAGGGGCCCACCGGGGAGCTGTTTTTT.

This chain uses TRBV6-5 with TRBJ2-7; TRBD1 matches 7 bases. Looked up from germline, CDR1 is MNHEY and CDR2 is SVGAGI. The CDR3 spans 14 residues. The V gene end was trimmed by 0 bases and the J gene end by 3 bases; junction bases not matched to a gene: 2. The CDR3 region has the DNA TGTGCCAGCAGTTACTCCTGGACAGGCTACGAGCAGTACTTC. Protein: CASSYSWTGYEQYF.

V gene TRBV6-1 combines with J gene TRBJ2-7; 8 nucleotides line up with TRBD1. J was trimmed by 3 bases and V by 2 bases; bases with no gene match: 9. CDR3 length: 16 residues. Germline CDR1 reads MNHNS; CDR2 reads SASEGT. For the CDR3, the DNA is TGTGCCAGCAGTGAAAGTCCGACAGGGGCGATCTACGAGCAGTACTTC. It is translated as CASSESPTGAIYEQYF.

As DNA, the CDR3 is TGTGCCAGTTGCACCTACAATCAGCCCCAGCATTTT. It yields the protein CASCTYNQPQHF. The V call is TRBV19, the J call TRBJ1-5; no clear D gene. Germline V lookup: CDR1 LNHDA, CDR2 SQIVND (reference sequence). With 8 bases removed from V and 3 bases from J, the gap between germline ends came to 8 bases. The CDR3 length is 12 residues.

The chain links TRBV19 to TRBJ2-4; weak D call: TRBD1 (5 bases). V was cut by 5 bases and J by 3 bases, with 8 bases left in between. The CDR3 covers 13 residues. CDR1 and CDR2 from the germline V gene are LNHDA and SQIVND (reference sequence). The CDR3: CASSGADKNIQYF. In DNA form, the CDR3 reads TGTGCCAGTAGTGGGGCGGACAAAAACATTCAGTACTTC.

The gene calls are TRBV5-1 and TRBJ2-3, with TRBD1 identical over 11 bases. Germline loops: CDR1 SGHRS, CDR2 YFSETQ. The CDR3 extends over 15 amino acids. V lost 4 bases and J lost 4; bases outside the gene matches: 5. CDR3 protein: CASSDRDRGADTQYF. CDR3 DNA sequence: TGCGCCAGCAGCGACCGGGACAGGGGGGCAGATACGCAGTATTTT.

The genes are TRBV4-1 and TRBJ2-5; 14 bases line up with TRBD2. Per germline, CDR1 MGHRA and CDR2 YSYEKL. Trimming at V came to 4 bases and at J to 9 bases, leaving 10 bases not matched to a gene. The CDR3 has 16 amino acids. CDR3 in amino acids: CASSPGLAGAGGAQYF. The CDR3 DNA is TGCGCCAGCAGCCCGGGACTAGCGGGGGCCGGGGGGGCCCAGTACTTC.

The V gene is TRBV16, the J gene TRBJ2-7, with TRBD1 identical over 8 bases. Trimming took 2 bases from V and 3 from J; bases not matched to a gene: 6. This CDR3 spans 15 amino acids. Germline V CDR1 and CDR2: KGHSY, FQNENV. CDR3 sequence: CASSQETGDSYEQYF. The CDR3 DNA sequence: TGTGCCAGCAGCCAAGAGACAGGGGATAGCTACGAGCAGTACTTC.

The gene calls are TRBV5-1 and TRBJ2-7; TRBD2 matches 8 bases. Per the germline V gene, CDR1 is SGHRS and CDR2 is YFSETQ. CDR3 length equals 16 residues. V shed 5 bases, J shed 5 bases, and the junction held 15 bases outside the gene matches. The CDR3, as DNA: TGCGCCAGCAGTTCGAACGGGGGGGCAACAGGGAACGAGCAGTACTTC. This codes for CASSSNGGATGNEQYF.

This sequence joins TRBV19 and TRBJ2-2, with 8 nucleotides matching TRBD1. The CDR3 is 16 residues long. Trimming at V came to 5 bases and at J to 0 bases, leaving 5 bases not matched to a gene. Germline V gene sequence: CDR1 LNHDA, CDR2 SQIVND (reference sequence). The CDR3 nucleotides read TGTGCCAGTAGTCGTGGGACAGGTACGAACACCGGGGAGCTGTTTTTT. As protein: CASSRGTGTNTGELFF.

This clone has just one count. The chain uses TRBV11-2 and TRBJ1-1; D might be TRBD1 (6 bases). Germline lookup yields CDR1 SGHAT and CDR2 FQNNGV. The ends were cut back, 4 bases at V and 1 base at J, with 7 bases in the middle. The CDR3 totals 13 residues. Here the CDR3 reads CASSSGQNTEAFF. Here the CDR3 DNA reads TGTGCCAGCAGCTCGGGACAGAACACTGAAGCTTTCTTT.

This clone has a single count. V and J are TRBV20-1 and TRBJ1-1; 8 nucleotides align to TRBD1. The V segment lost 6 bases and the J segment 8 bases; nucleotides outside the gene matches: 2. CDR3 length: 10 residues. The germline V gene has CDR1 DFQATT and CDR2 SNEGSKA (reference sequence). CDR3 protein: CSARDREAFF. CDR3 DNA sequence: TGCAGTGCAAGGGACAGGGAAGCTTTCTTT.

The CDR3 region is CSDKSQNHNEQFF. DNA of the CDR3: TGCAGCGACAAAAGTCAAAACCACAATGAGCAGTTCTTC. This chain connects TRBV29-1 to TRBJ2-1; no firm D call. CDR1 SQVTM and CDR2 ANQGSEA come from the germline V gene. This CDR3 has 13 amino acids. The V end lost 7 bases, the J end lost 5 bases, and 15 bases lay between the germline ends.

The CDR3: CASSKGKQGAQVVSRFGNEQFF. In nucleotides, the CDR3 is TGTGCCAGCAGCAAAGGAAAACAGGGGGCTCAAGTTGTCTCGAGGTTCGGGAATGAGCAGTTCTTC. V gene TRBV21-1 combines with J gene TRBJ2-1; the DNA was not compared with TRBD1, the D call given in the table. TRBV21-1 is a pseudogene segment. The CDR3 spans 22 residues.

The chain couples TRBV30 to TRBJ2-2; TRBD1 aligns across 10 bases. Germline CDR1 GTSNPN, CDR2 SVGIG (reference sequence). V dropped 7 bases and J dropped 7; count of bases not matched to a gene: 9. The CDR3 has 14 residues. Written as DNA, the CDR3 is TGTGCCTCCTCGGACAGGGGGGAGGGCGGGGAGCTGTTTTTT. It is translated as CASSDRGEGGELFF.